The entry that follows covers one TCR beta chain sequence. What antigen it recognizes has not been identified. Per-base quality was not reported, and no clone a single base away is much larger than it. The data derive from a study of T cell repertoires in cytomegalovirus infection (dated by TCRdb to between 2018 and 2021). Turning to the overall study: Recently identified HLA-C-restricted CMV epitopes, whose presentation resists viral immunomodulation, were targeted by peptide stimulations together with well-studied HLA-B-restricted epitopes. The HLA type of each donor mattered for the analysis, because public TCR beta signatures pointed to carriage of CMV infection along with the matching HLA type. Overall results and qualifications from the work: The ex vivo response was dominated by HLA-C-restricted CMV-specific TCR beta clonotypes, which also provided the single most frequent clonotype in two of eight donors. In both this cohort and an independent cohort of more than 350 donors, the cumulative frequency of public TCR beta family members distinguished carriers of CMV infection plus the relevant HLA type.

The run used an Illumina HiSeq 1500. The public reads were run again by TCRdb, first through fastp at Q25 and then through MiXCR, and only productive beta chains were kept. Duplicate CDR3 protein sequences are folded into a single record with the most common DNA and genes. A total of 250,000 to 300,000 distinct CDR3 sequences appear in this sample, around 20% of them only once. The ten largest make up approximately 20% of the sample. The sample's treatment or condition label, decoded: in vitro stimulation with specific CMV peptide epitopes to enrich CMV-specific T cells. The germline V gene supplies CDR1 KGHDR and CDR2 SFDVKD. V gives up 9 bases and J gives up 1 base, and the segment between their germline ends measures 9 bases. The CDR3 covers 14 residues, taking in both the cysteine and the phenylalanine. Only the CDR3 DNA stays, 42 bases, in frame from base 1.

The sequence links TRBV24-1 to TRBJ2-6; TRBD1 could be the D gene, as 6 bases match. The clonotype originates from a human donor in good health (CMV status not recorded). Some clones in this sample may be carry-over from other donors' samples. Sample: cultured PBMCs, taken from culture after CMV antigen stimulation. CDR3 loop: CATAGDSGANVLTF. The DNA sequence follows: TGTGCCACCGCAGGGGATTCTGGGGCCAACGTCCTGACTTTC.